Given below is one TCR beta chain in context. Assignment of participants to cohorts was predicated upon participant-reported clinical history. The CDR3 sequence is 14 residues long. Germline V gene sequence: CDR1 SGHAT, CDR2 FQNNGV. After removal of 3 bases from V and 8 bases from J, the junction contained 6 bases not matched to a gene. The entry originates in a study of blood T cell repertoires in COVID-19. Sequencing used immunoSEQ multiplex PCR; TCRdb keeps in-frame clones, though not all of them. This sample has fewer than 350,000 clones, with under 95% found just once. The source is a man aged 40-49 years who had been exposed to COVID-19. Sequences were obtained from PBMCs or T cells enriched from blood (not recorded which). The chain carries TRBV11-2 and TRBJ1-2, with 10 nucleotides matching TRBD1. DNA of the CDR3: TGTGCCAGCAGCTTTAGGACAGGGGGTCGAGGCTACACCTTC. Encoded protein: CASSFRTGGRGYTF.